This T cell receptor beta chain was recovered during a study of breast tumors, draining lymph nodes, adjacent tissues. This clonotype was seen a few times. In TCRdb, the multiplex PCR reads were re-called with MiXCR into one record per CDR3 protein. The repertoire holds fewer than 150,000 distinct CDR3 sequences, with 21% as singletons. The V end was cut by 0 bases, the J end by 0 bases, with 15 bases between. CDR1 is LGHNA and CDR2 is YNFKEQ in the germline V gene. The CDR3 contains 18 residues. The lymph nodes were axillary draining lymph nodes from breast cancer patients. This TCR came from a female donor with breast cancer. Some clones in this sample may be carry-over from other donors' samples. The gene calls are TRBV4-2 and TRBJ2-4; no clear D. The sequencing input was axillary lymph node tissue. Here the CDR3 DNA reads TGTGCCAGCAGCCAAGATCTGGGAAACAGAGTAGCCAAAAACATTCAGTACTTC. Translated: CASSQDLGNRVAKNIQYF.